The 30 T cell receptor beta chains below come from one sample, sequenced in a study of blood T cell repertoires in COVID-19. Data came from immunoSEQ multiplex PCR; TCRdb stores just in-frame clones and leaves some out. The data contain around 140,000 clones, about four fifths of them singletons. The sample was peripheral blood. These receptors were obtained from a woman aged 80 or older with acute or convalescent COVID-19.

The chain carries TRBV7-2 and TRBJ1-6; no firm D call. The V gene's germline CDR1 is SGHTA and CDR2 FQGNSA. Trimming took 1 base from V and 2 from J, leaving 6 bases between them. This CDR3 has 15 amino acids. CDR3 region: CASSLGGTYNSPLHF. The CDR3 DNA sequence: TGTGCCAGCAGCTTAGGCGGGACCTATAATTCACCCCTCCACTTT.

This clone has more than one count but fewer than ten. The gene calls are TRBV7-2 and TRBJ2-2; the D gene is possibly TRBD2 (6 bases). V was pared by 6 bases and J by 5 bases, with 25 bases between. CDR1 is SGHTA, CDR2 FQGNSA, per germline. This CDR3 comprises 18 residues. In DNA form, the CDR3 reads TGTGCCAGCAGGTCTGCCGTGGGGACTCCCGGGCGAACCGGGGAGCTGTTTTTT. It encodes CASRSAVGTPGRTGELFF.

The chain links TRBV19 to TRBJ2-1; 9 bases align to TRBD2. Trimming took 2 bases from V and 2 from J; bases not matched to a gene: 1. Germline CDR1 reads LNHDA; CDR2 reads SQIVND (reference sequence). There are 15 residues in the CDR3. The DNA of the CDR3 is TGTGCCAGTAGTATATCTAGCGGGGCCTACAATGAGCAGTTCTTC. Encoded protein: CASSISSGAYNEQFF.

V and J are TRBV5-1 and TRBJ2-1, with TRBD2 identical over 13 bases. The V and J ends lost 0 bases and 6 bases, in that order; junction bases with no gene match: 3. Germline CDR1 is SGHRS and CDR2 is YFSETQ. The CDR3 extends over 16 amino acids. The CDR3 is CASSLVGTSGANEQFF. CDR3 bases: TGCGCCAGCAGCTTGGTAGGGACTAGCGGGGCCAATGAGCAGTTCTTC.

This chain joins TRBV7-2 and TRBJ1-2; D possibly corresponds to TRBD1 (6 bases). Trimming cost V 5 bases and J 4 bases, with 17 bases left between them. Germline V gene lookup returns CDR1 SGHTA and CDR2 FQGNSA. The CDR3 has 15 residues. CDR3 DNA sequence: TGTGCCAGCAGCGCCAGGCAGGGGAGTGTCTATGGCTACACCTTC. This sequence encodes CASSARQGSVYGYTF. Combining the CDR3 with reference TRBV7-2 and TRBJ1-2 gives the whole variable domain GAGVSQSPSNKVTEKGKDVELRCDPISGHTALYWYRQSLGQGLEFLIYFQGNSAPDKSGLPSDRFSAERTGGSVSTLTIQRTQQEDSAVYLCASSARQGSVYGYTFGSGTRLTVV.

This clone was seen just once. The rearrangement links TRBV5-1 to TRBJ1-6; 7 positions match TRBD1. Germline assignment: CDR1 SGHRS and CDR2 YFSETQ. The CDR3 totals 18 residues. Losses at the gene ends were 2 bases for V and 0 bases for J; bases not matched to a gene: 8. CDR3 nucleotides: TGCGCCAGCAGCTTCGGACAGGTGGGGGGCTCCTATAATTCACCCCTCCACTTT. This codes for CASSFGQVGGSYNSPLHF.

The chain is built from TRBV20-1 and TRBJ2-1; no definite D call. With 4 bases removed from V and 7 bases from J, the gap between germline ends came to 11 bases. The CDR3 spans 12 residues. CDR1 is DFQATT and CDR2 is SNEGSKA in the germline V gene (reference sequence). The CDR3, as DNA: TGCAGTGCTATTGATAGTGTAAATGAGCAGTTCTTC. The encoded protein is CSAIDSVNEQFF.

The V gene is TRBV30, the J gene TRBJ1-2; 7 bases fit TRBD1. CDR1 and CDR2 from the germline V gene are GTSNPN and SVGIG (reference sequence). V was pared by 6 bases and J by 0 bases, with 7 bases of the junction left unmatched. The CDR3 sequence is 14 residues long. The CDR3 bases are TGTGCCTGCATACGACAGGGTGCTAACTATGGCTACACCTTC. It codes for CACIRQGANYGYTF.

This clone was seen just once. This chain joins TRBV11-2 and TRBJ1-6; 7 nucleotides line up with TRBD1. The V gene end was trimmed by 4 bases and the J gene end by 10 bases; junction bases not matched to a gene: 4. CDR1 and CDR2 from the germline V gene are SGHAT and FQNNGV. CDR3 length: 13 residues. The CDR3 bases are TGTGCCAGCAGCTCAGGGGGATGGTCACCCCTCCACTTT. Translated: CASSSGGWSPLHF.

This clone came up once. The rearrangement links TRBV18 to TRBJ1-6, with TRBD1 identical over 7 bases. In germline, CDR1 is KGHSH, CDR2 LQKENI. The CDR3 covers 15 residues. V shed 6 bases, J shed 0 bases, and the junction held 2 bases outside the gene matches. CDR3 bases: TGTGCCAGCTCCAGGGGGAGCTCCTATAATTCACCCCTCCACTTT. Protein sequence: CASSRGSSYNSPLHF.

The chain links TRBV5-1 to TRBJ1-1; no clear D. Germline V CDR1 and CDR2: SGHRS, YFSETQ. V shed 0 bases and J shed 1 base, with 7 bases lying between them. The CDR3 has 14 amino acids. The CDR3 sequence: CASSLGSENTEAFF. For the CDR3, the DNA is TGCGCCAGCAGCTTGGGCAGCGAGAACACTGAAGCTTTCTTT. The variable domain in full, completed from reference TRBV5-1 and TRBJ1-1, reads KAGVTQTPRYLIKTRGQQVTLSCSPISGHRSVSWYQQTPGQGLQFLFEYFSETQRNKGNFPGRFSGRQFSNSRSEMNVSTLELGDSALYLCASSLGSENTEAFFGQGTRLTVV.

CDR3 protein: CASSPRTSGKGNTGELFF. CDR3 nucleotides: TGTGCCAGCTCACCACGGACTAGCGGGAAGGGGAACACCGGGGAGCTGTTTTTT. The chain couples TRBV18 to TRBJ2-2; 12 nucleotides agree with TRBD2. From germline, CDR1 is KGHSH and CDR2 LQKENI. Losses at the gene ends were 1 base for V and 1 base for J; bases not matched to a gene: 4. This CDR3 has 18 amino acids.

This chain uses TRBV6-5 with TRBJ2-1; maybe TRBD1 (5 bases). V dropped 5 bases and J dropped 8 bases, with 19 bases sitting between them. CDR1 is MNHEY, CDR2 SVGAGI, per germline. The CDR3 is made up of 15 amino acids. The CDR3 is CASSPGLDVYDEQFF. The CDR3 DNA reads as TGTGCCAGCAGTCCAGGGCTCGACGTCTATGATGAGCAGTTCTTC.

The chain has TRBV7-2 and TRBJ2-1, with 9 positions matching TRBD2. Germline V CDR1 and CDR2: SGHTA, FQGNSA. V shed 5 bases, J shed 3 bases, and the junction held 14 bases outside the gene matches. The CDR3 has 18 residues. CDR3 loop: CASSAGGAGGPIYNEQFF. As DNA, the CDR3 is TGTGCCAGCAGCGCCGGGGGAGCGGGAGGACCTATCTACAATGAGCAGTTCTTC.

The genes are TRBV2 and TRBJ1-6, with no clear D. This CDR3 has 16 residues. Germline lookup yields CDR1 SNHLY and CDR2 FYNNEI. V dropped 2 bases and J dropped 5 bases, with 13 bases sitting between them. CDR3 in amino acids: CASSEPVQTNNSPLHF. CDR3 coding DNA: TGTGCCAGCAGTGAACCAGTACAAACAAATAATTCACCCCTCCACTTT.

This clone was found a few times. The rearrangement joins TRBV5-5 to TRBJ1-5; TRBD1 matches 7 bases. V lost 0 bases and J lost 5; bases outside the gene matches: 5. Germline loops: CDR1 SGHKS, CDR2 YYEKEE (reference sequence). This CDR3 has 15 amino acids. The CDR3 sequence is CASSLGGGRDQPQHF. In nucleotides, the CDR3 is TGTGCCAGCAGCTTGGGAGGGGGCAGAGATCAGCCCCAGCATTTT.

Points on this clone: The sample has other DNA sequences that encode this CDR3 too. The chain couples TRBV2 to TRBJ1-6, with TRBD1 matching 9 bases. The CDR3 contains 13 residues. The ends lost 6 bases at V and 7 bases at J; junction bases unmatched: 1. CDR1 SNHLY and CDR2 FYNNEI come from the germline V gene. In nucleotides, the CDR3 is TGTGCCAGCAGCGGACAGGGGAATTCACCCCTCCACTTT. Residues: CASSGQGNSPLHF. Filled out from reference TRBV2 and TRBJ1-6, the complete variable domain reads EPEVTQTPSHQVTQMGQEVILRCVPISNHLYFYWYRQILGQKVEFLVSFYNNEISEKSEIFDDQFSVERPDGSNFTLKIRSTKLEDSAMYFCASSGQGNSPLHFGNGTRLTVT.

This clone was counted once. The CDR3 reads CASSRDRGLGYTF. The CDR3 bases are TGTGCCAGCAGCAGGGACAGGGGGCTTGGCTACACCTTC. The V and J genes are TRBV27 and TRBJ1-2; 12 nucleotides match TRBD1. The germline V gene encodes CDR1 MNHEY and CDR2 SMNVEV (reference sequence). This CDR3 spans 13 amino acids. V lost 6 bases to trimming and J lost 7 bases; unmatched junction nucleotides: 3.

This rearrangement joins TRBV6-1 to TRBJ2-7; TRBD2 matches 15 bases. The V gene end was trimmed by 4 bases and the J gene end by 0 bases; junction bases not matched to a gene: 7. This CDR3 contains 18 residues. Per germline, CDR1 MNHNS and CDR2 SASEGT. The CDR3 nucleotides read TGTGCCAGCAGTGCGCCGGGACTAGCGGGAGGAAGCTCCTACGAGCAGTACTTC. It codes for CASSAPGLAGGSSYEQYF.

This chain connects TRBV12-5 to TRBJ2-7; the match to TRBD2 covers 12 bases. The ends lost 2 bases at V and 6 bases at J; junction bases unmatched: 14. CDR1 LGHNT and CDR2 FRNRAP come from the germline V gene. This CDR3 has 18 amino acids. The CDR3 nucleotides read TGTGCTAGTGGTTTGTTAGAGCGGGCTAGCGGGAGGGTGGGCGAGCAGTACTTC. Its translation: CASGLLERASGRVGEQYF.

This chain links TRBV19 with TRBJ1-5, with 8 bases matching TRBD1. Per the germline V gene, CDR1 is LNHDA and CDR2 is SQIVND (reference sequence). The CDR3 extends over 16 amino acids. The V and J ends lost 3 bases and 7 bases, in that order; junction bases with no gene match: 11. CDR3 sequence: CASSIPGRGRGQPQHF. The CDR3 DNA reads as TGTGCCAGTAGTATCCCGGGCAGGGGGCGAGGGCAGCCCCAGCATTTT.

This clone was recorded once. J is TRBJ1-4 and V is TRBV5-1; tentative D call: TRBD1 (6 bases). V lost 7 bases and J 4 bases, leaving 11 bases between the germline ends. The CDR3 runs to 13 residues. Germline V gene data show CDR1 as SGHRS and CDR2 as YFSETQ. The CDR3 DNA reads TGCGCCAGCCACAGGGATGATAATGAAAAACTGTTTTTT. This gives the protein CASHRDDNEKLFF.

The rearrangement joins TRBV30 to TRBJ2-1, with 10 bases that match TRBD1. Germline V gives CDR1 GTSNPN, CDR2 SVGIG (reference sequence). Trimming took 1 base from V and 4 from J; bases not matched to a gene: 4. The CDR3 is 15 residues long. CDR3 DNA sequence: TGTGCCTGGAGTGGATGGACAGGGGGATACAATGAGCAGTTCTTC. Protein sequence: CAWSGWTGGYNEQFF. The full variable domain, completed using reference TRBV30 and TRBJ2-1, is SQTIHQWPATLVQPVGSPLSLECTVEGTSNPNLYWYRQAAGRGLQLLFYSVGIGQISSEVPQNLSASRPQDRQFILSSKKLLLSDSGFYLCAWSGWTGGYNEQFFGPGTRLTVL.

The J gene is TRBJ1-2, the V gene TRBV4-3; TRBD1 is a possible D gene (5 bases). CDR3 length: 14 amino acids. The germline V and J ends were trimmed by 2 bases and 4 bases, with 11 bases remaining between them. Germline-derived CDR1 and CDR2 are LGHNA and YSLEER. The CDR3 is CASSQTTVPYGYTF. The DNA for the CDR3 is TGCGCCAGCAGCCAAACGACAGTCCCCTATGGCTACACCTTC.

In its sample, this clone was seen a few times. The rearrangement links TRBV18 to TRBJ1-2, with 7 nucleotides matching TRBD1. Germline lookup yields CDR1 KGHSH and CDR2 LQKENI. The J segment lost 6 bases and the V segment lost 5 bases, leaving 6 bases of the junction unmatched. This CDR3 has 13 amino acids. The CDR3 DNA reads as TGTGCCAGCTCAGTACAGGGGTCCAATGGCTACACCTTC. Translating gives CASSVQGSNGYTF.

In its sample, this clone was seen a few times. The chain recombines TRBV7-2 with TRBJ1-5, with D uncertain. The CDR3 runs to 16 residues. CDR1 is SGHTA, CDR2 FQGNSA, per germline. Between the trimmed V and J ends, which lost 5 bases and 4 bases, there was a span of 18 bases. The CDR3 sequence is CASSPSGGYTNQPQHF. CDR3 in DNA: TGTGCCAGCAGCCCTTCGGGAGGTTACACGAATCAGCCCCAGCATTTT. Supplemented by reference TRBV7-2 and TRBJ1-5, the full variable domain reads GAGVSQSPSNKVTEKGKDVELRCDPISGHTALYWYRQSLGQGLEFLIYFQGNSAPDKSGLPSDRFSAERTGGSVSTLTIQRTQQEDSAVYLCASSPSGGYTNQPQHFGDGTRLSIL.

This clone showed up just once. The chain employs TRBV10-3 and TRBJ1-1; TRBD1 matches at 7 bases. The V segment lost 2 bases and the J segment 4 bases; nucleotides outside the gene matches: 4. This CDR3 contains 14 residues. Looked up from germline, CDR1 is ENHRY and CDR2 is SYGVKD. The CDR3 is CAISEDRGPTEAFF. The CDR3 region has the DNA TGTGCCATCAGTGAGGATAGGGGGCCCACTGAAGCTTTCTTT.

This sequence joins TRBV21-1 and TRBJ1-2. TRBV21-1 corresponds to a pseudogene. CDR3 size: 19 residues. The CDR3 DNA is TGTGCCAGCAGCAAAGCGGGGGGGCGCCCCAATTTCCACTGTATCGGCTACACCTTC. Its translation: CASSKAGGRPNFHCIGYTF.

This chain joins TRBV11-2 and TRBJ2-7, with D perhaps matching TRBD1 (5 bases). The germline V gene encodes CDR1 SGHAT and CDR2 FQNNGV. Trimming took off 0 bases at V and 3 bases at J, with 9 bases between the two ends. This CDR3 contains 14 residues. CDR3 protein: CASSLEGALYEQYF. The CDR3 coding sequence is TGTGCCAGCAGCTTAGAAGGGGCCCTCTACGAGCAGTACTTC.

V and J are TRBV2 and TRBJ2-6, with 8 bases aligning to TRBD1. Germline V gene data show CDR1 as SNHLY and CDR2 as FYNNEI. The CDR3 has 17 amino acids. V lost 5 bases to trimming and J lost 4 bases; unmatched junction nucleotides: 10. CDR3 sequence (DNA): TGTGCCAGCAGTCAACTGGGACAGGCATCAGGGGCCAACGTCCTGACTTTC. This gives the protein CASSQLGQASGANVLTF. Full variable domain (remainder filled in from reference TRBV2 and TRBJ2-6): EPEVTQTPSHQVTQMGQEVILRCVPISNHLYFYWYRQILGQKVEFLVSFYNNEISEKSEIFDDQFSVERPDGSNFTLKIRSTKLEDSAMYFCASSQLGQASGANVLTFGAGSRLTVL.